Shown below are 27 T cell receptor beta chains from a single sample sequenced in a study of T cell repertoires in cytomegalovirus infection. Each CDR3 protein is one row after TCRdb ran MiXCR on the reads. The data contain about 310,000 distinct CDR3 sequences, roughly 25% of them seen just once; the ten biggest clones take up 13%. The antigens these receptors bind are not known. The material sequenced was cultured PBMCs, taken from culture after CMV antigen stimulation. Source of these receptors: a human donor in good health (CMV status not recorded). Some clones in this sample may be carry-over from other donors' samples.

This clonotype was counted many times. The V call is TRBV28, the J call TRBJ2-1; 13 nucleotides agree with TRBD2. Germline assignment: CDR1 MDHEN and CDR2 SYDVKM. With V trimmed by 5 bases and J by 6 bases, 4 bases remained unmatched. The CDR3 has 15 residues. CDR3 in amino acids: CASSQLAGGRNEQFF. Here the CDR3 DNA reads TGTGCCAGCAGTCAACTAGCGGGAGGGCGCAATGAGCAGTTCTTC.

V usage is TRBV19 and J usage is TRBJ2-2; 12 nucleotides align to TRBD1. V lost 5 bases, J lost 9 bases, and 7 bases stayed unmatched. Germline loops: CDR1 LNHDA, CDR2 SQIVND (reference sequence). The CDR3 loop spans 15 amino acids. CDR3 DNA sequence: TGTGCCAGTAGTTCCTCCGGGACAGGGGGCAGGGAGCTGTTTTTT. Translating it yields CASSSSGTGGRELFF.

Ten or more counts support this clonotype. V is TRBV7-2 and J is TRBJ2-3, with 8 bases matching TRBD2. From germline, CDR1 is SGHTA and CDR2 FQGNSA. The CDR3 is made up of 15 amino acids. Trimming at V came to 3 bases and at J to 5 bases, leaving 7 bases not matched to a gene. CDR3 loop: CASSFGSGIGDTQYF. The CDR3 nucleotides are TGTGCCAGCAGCTTTGGTAGCGGGATAGGAGATACGCAGTATTTT.

The chain recombines TRBV4-1 with TRBJ2-3, with 8 bases matching TRBD2. Per the germline V gene, CDR1 is MGHRA and CDR2 is YSYEKL. V gave up 2 bases and J gave up 0 bases; unmatched junction bases: 7. This CDR3 has 17 amino acids. The CDR3 coding sequence is TGCGCCAGCAGCCAAACCCCCACTAGCGGAAGCACAGATACGCAGTATTTT. This sequence encodes CASSQTPTSGSTDTQYF.

Only a few counts were recorded for this clonotype. The V gene is TRBV4-1, the J gene TRBJ1-5, with unresolved D. V was pared by 1 base and J by 2 bases, with 12 bases between. Germline CDR1 and CDR2: MGHRA and YSYEKL. The CDR3 totals 16 residues. The CDR3 is CASSQGAAWGNQPQHF. The CDR3 DNA sequence: TGCGCCAGCAGCCAAGGAGCGGCCTGGGGCAATCAGCCCCAGCATTTT.

The gene calls are TRBV6-1 and TRBJ1-5; TRBD1 aligns across 7 bases. Germline V gives CDR1 MNHNS, CDR2 SASEGT. The CDR3 runs 14 residues. V shed 6 bases, J shed 4 bases, and the junction held 6 bases outside the gene matches. In nucleotides, the CDR3 is TGTGCCAGCAGCAAGGGACAGCCAAATCAGCCCCAGCATTTT. This codes for CASSKGQPNQPQHF.

This clonotype was detected only a few times. The chain links TRBV12-3 or TRBV12-4 to TRBJ1-2; unclear D gene. V shed 3 bases and J shed 8 bases, with 13 bases lying between them. The CDR3 covers 13 residues. The CDR3 region is CASSFRGAVGYTF. CDR3 nucleotide sequence: TGTGCCAGCAGTTTCCGGGGAGCGGTCGGCTACACCTTC.

This chain uses TRBV28 with TRBJ2-1, with D tentatively TRBD1 or TRBD2 (6 bases each). Germline V gene lookup returns CDR1 MDHEN and CDR2 SYDVKM. Trimming took off 2 bases at V and 6 bases at J, with 14 bases between the two ends. The CDR3 extends over 15 amino acids. The CDR3 reads CASSLIYGGGNEQFF. In DNA, the CDR3 is TGTGCCAGCAGTTTAATATACGGAGGGGGCAATGAGCAGTTCTTC. The full variable domain, its missing parts supplied by reference TRBV28 and TRBJ2-1, is DVKVTQSSRYLVKRTGEKVFLECVQDMDHENMFWYRQDPGLGLRLIYFSYDVKMKEKGDIPEGYSVSREKKERFSLILESASTNQTSMYLCASSLIYGGGNEQFFGPGTRLTVL.

J is TRBJ2-5 and V is TRBV7-2; D might be TRBD1 (5 bases). The ends were cut back, 5 bases at V and 3 bases at J, with 13 bases in the middle. Germline V gene sequence: CDR1 SGHTA, CDR2 FQGNSA. This CDR3 has 14 residues. The CDR3 DNA follows: TGTGCCAGCAGCCCAGGGCGGTTAAAAGAGACCCAGTACTTC. This encodes CASSPGRLKETQYF.

The chain's CDR3 is CASSLYRGQDGYTF. CDR3 DNA: TGTGCCAGCAGCTTGTACAGGGGGCAGGATGGCTACACCTTC. V gene TRBV7-2 combines with J gene TRBJ1-2; TRBD1 matches 9 bases. V lost 3 bases, J lost 6 bases, and 5 bases stayed unmatched. Germline CDR1 SGHTA, CDR2 FQGNSA. The CDR3 has 14 residues.

This clonotype was observed many times. The chain uses TRBV20-1 and TRBJ2-7; 9 bases fit TRBD2. This CDR3 is built from 14 residues. With 3 bases clipped from V and 7 bases from J, the junction kept 10 bases outside the gene matches. The germline gives CDR1 DFQATT, CDR2 SNEGSKA (reference sequence). In DNA form, the CDR3 reads TGCAGTGCTAGCGGCGGGAGGGCCTTCGGGGAGCAGTACTTC. Translated, it gives CSASGGRAFGEQYF.

The chain links TRBV2 to TRBJ2-7; TRBD2 matches 8 bases. This CDR3 contains 14 residues. Looked up from germline, CDR1 is SNHLY and CDR2 is FYNNEI. V trimming: 7 bases; J trimming: 2 bases; junction bases outside the gene matches: 7. CDR3 in amino acids: CASKEGLGPYEQYF. Written as DNA, the CDR3 is TGTGCCAGCAAGGAGGGACTAGGACCCTACGAGCAGTACTTC.

The J gene is TRBJ1-2, the V gene TRBV6-2 or TRBV6-3; D remains ambiguous. Trimming cost V 2 bases and J 8 bases, with 12 bases left between them. Germline CDR1 and CDR2: MNHEY and SVGEGT. There are 13 residues in the CDR3. The chain's CDR3 is CASSYAGPSGYTF. The CDR3 bases are TGTGCCAGCAGTTACGCAGGACCGTCCGGCTACACCTTC.

This clonotype was recorded at least ten times. This chain joins TRBV7-6 and TRBJ2-1; D is undetermined. There are 13 residues in the CDR3. The V gene's germline CDR1 is SGHVS and CDR2 FNYEAQ. Between the trimmed V and J ends, which lost 3 bases and 2 bases, there was a span of 5 bases. The CDR3 spells CASSLSPYNEQFF. As DNA, the CDR3 is TGTGCCAGCAGCTTGTCTCCCTACAATGAGCAGTTCTTC.

This clonotype was observed a handful of times. The genes are TRBV18 and TRBJ2-5, with D maybe TRBD1 (6 bases). CDR1 KGHSH and CDR2 LQKENI come from the germline V gene. Trimming removed 0 bases at V and 3 bases at J, with 11 bases between. This CDR3 spans 15 amino acids. The CDR3 region has the DNA TGTGCCAGCTCACCACCGGGAAGGACAGAAGAGACCCAGTACTTC. Protein: CASSPPGRTEETQYF. Complete variable domain (other parts from reference TRBV18 and TRBJ2-5): NAGVMQNPRHLVRRRGQEARLRCSPMKGHSHVYWYRQLPEEGLKFMVYLQKENIIDESGMPKERFSAEFPKEGPSILRIQQVVRGDSAAYFCASSPPGRTEETQYFGPGTRLLVL.

This chain uses TRBV7-6 with TRBJ2-7; 8 bases match TRBD2. The length of the CDR3 is 17 residues. The germline CDR1 and CDR2 sequences are SGHVS and FNYEAQ. Trimming removed 4 bases from V and 7 bases from J; junction bases left unmatched: 18. As DNA, the CDR3 is TGTGCCAGCAGCTCCCCCGGAGGCGGGGGGCCGGATAGGGAGCAGTACTTC. This sequence encodes CASSSPGGGGPDREQYF.

The chain links TRBV6-5 to TRBJ1-1; a weak D match, TRBD1 (5 bases). The germline gives CDR1 MNHEY, CDR2 SVGAGI. V was clipped by 7 bases and J by 5 bases, with 8 bases between them. The CDR3 runs to 11 residues. CDR3 coding DNA: TGTGCCAGCAAGAGACAGACTGAAGCTTTCTTT. Protein product: CASKRQTEAFF.

The rearrangement uses TRBV30 and TRBJ1-2; no clear D gene. The CDR3 covers 15 residues. Per the germline V gene, CDR1 is GTSNPN and CDR2 is SVGIG (reference sequence). V was pared by 0 bases and J by 4 bases, with 15 bases between. CDR3 sequence reads: CAWSVNSAFGYGYTF. The CDR3 DNA reads TGTGCCTGGAGTGTAAATAGTGCGTTCGGCTATGGCTACACCTTC.

In this sample, this clonotype turned up a few times. Given the absence of the conserved phenylalanine or tryptophan at the CDR3 end, a read error is likely. Because the CDR3's place on the DNA is in doubt, the DNA is left out and the CDR3 is given as listed by TCRdb. This chain links TRBV7-2 with TRBJ2-3; the table assigns TRBD1, which was not confirmed against the DNA. Both ends counted, the CDR3 spans 13 residues. Germline V gene data show CDR1 as SGHTA and CDR2 as FQGNSA. CDR3 region: CASSLAGQGASFV.

The rearrangement joins TRBV27 to TRBJ2-7; D is perhaps TRBD1 (5 bases). Germline-derived CDR1 and CDR2 are MNHEY and SMNVEV (reference sequence). V was cut by 6 bases and J by 2 bases, with 14 bases left in between. This CDR3 has 14 amino acids. As DNA, the CDR3 is TGTGCCAGCAGCCACAGGCCGCCCCCCTACGAGCAGTACGTC. It encodes CASSHRPPPYEQYV.

This clonotype was detected only once. This sequence joins TRBV14 and TRBJ2-3; D unclear. Germline assignment: CDR1 SGHDN and CDR2 FVKESK. This CDR3 comprises 13 residues. V was trimmed by 2 bases and J by 0 bases, leaving 3 bases between them. CDR3 in amino acids: CASSQLSTDTQYF. CDR3 DNA: TGTGCCAGCAGCCAACTTAGCACAGATACGCAGTATTTT. The complete variable domain, with remaining parts taken from reference TRBV14 and TRBJ2-3, reads EAGVTQFPSHSVIEKGQTVTLRCDPISGHDNLYWYRRVMGKEIKFLLHFVKESKQDESGMPNNRFLAERTGGTYSTLKVQPAELEDSGVYFCASSQLSTDTQYFGPGTRLTVL.

This clonotype was observed at least ten times. The gene calls are TRBV7-2 and TRBJ2-5, with 11 bases fitting TRBD2. After removal of 2 bases from V and 5 bases from J, the junction contained 16 bases not matched to a gene. Germline V gene data show CDR1 as SGHTA and CDR2 as FQGNSA. The CDR3 loop spans 19 amino acids. In nucleotides, the CDR3 is TGTGCCAGCAGCTTAAAGGGGACCATAGCGGGAGGGCCTCGGGAGACCCAGTACTTC. Its protein is CASSLKGTIAGGPRETQYF.

This rearrangement joins TRBV6-2 or TRBV6-3 to TRBJ2-5; D is possibly TRBD2 (7 bases). CDR3 length: 14 residues. Deletions cut 0 bases from V and 7 bases from J, with 12 bases between. Germline CDR1 reads MNHEY; CDR2 reads SVGEGT. The CDR3: CASSYSAGARTQYF. In nucleotides, the CDR3 is TGTGCCAGCAGTTACTCGGCGGGGGCAAGGACCCAGTACTTC.

The chain uses TRBV6-1 and TRBJ2-1; 10 bases are shared with TRBD2. The CDR3 totals 12 residues. Germline lookup yields CDR1 MNHNS and CDR2 SASEGT. Trimming took 5 bases from V and 15 from J; bases not matched to a gene: 7. CDR3 sequence reads: CASSSPSGRLFF. As DNA, the CDR3 is TGTGCCAGCAGTTCGCCTAGCGGGAGACTGTTCTTC.

The chain couples TRBV24-1 to TRBJ2-2, with TRBD1 identical over 8 bases. The CDR3 extends over 16 amino acids. Trimming removed 6 bases from V and 5 bases from J; junction bases left unmatched: 10. The V gene's germline CDR1 is KGHDR and CDR2 SFDVKD. CDR3 residues: CATSPRDRSGTGELFF. Here the CDR3 DNA reads TGTGCCACCAGTCCCCGGGACAGGTCGGGGACCGGGGAGCTGTTTTTT.

The chain has TRBV5-4 and TRBJ2-1; TRBD2 aligns across 8 bases. J lost 0 bases, V lost 9 bases, and 11 bases had no gene match. Germline CDR1 reads SGHNT; CDR2 reads YYREEE (reference sequence). The CDR3 is 16 amino acids. CDR3 nucleotide sequence: TGTGCCACCTCATCTGGACTAGCCAGCTCCTACAATGAGCAGTTCTTC. Encoded protein: CATSSGLASSYNEQFF.

In this sample, this clonotype turned up a few times. The chain links TRBV10-3 to TRBJ2-6, with D perhaps TRBD1 (6 bases). This CDR3 is 18 amino acids long. The germline CDR1 and CDR2 sequences are ENHRY and SYGVKD. V was clipped by 6 bases and J by 0 bases, with 18 bases between them. Here the CDR3 DNA reads TGTGCCATCAGCGCCTCCGGGACGGACAGCTCTGGGGCCAACGTCCTGACTTTC. Protein: CAISASGTDSSGANVLTF.